The rows below give T cell receptor beta chains drawn from one sample of a study of T cell responses to AZD1222 COVID-19 vaccine. TCRdb's table, derived via immunoSEQ multiplex PCR, lists solely in-frame clones and lacks some. The repertoire has about 120,000 clones, about 90% of them found once; the top ten carry about 5.3%. This specimen was peripheral blood, taken on day 0 of AZD1222 vaccination. These receptors were taken from an adult in good health. The conserved cysteine and the conserved F or W are not part of the CDR3 here.

v_gene,len,CDR3aa
TRBV30,14,AWSVRGGFSGNTIY
TRBV4-2,13,ASSQDRRNSYEQY
TRBV6-4,12,ASGVLIENSPLH
TRBV10-3,12,AIRPGGEGYEQY
TRBV6-5,12,ASSWTSASYEQY
TRBV5-1,13,ASSFMGPPGNTIY
TRBV29-1,12,SAWTGVMNTEAF
TRBV5-5,13,ASIHLQEGGTEAF
TRBV19,12,ASRGTGVVYEQY
TRBV12-5,11,ASGLEPNQPQH
TRBV4-2,13,ASSADRGSGSPLH
TRBV5-8,13,ASSLKQGTGSPLH
TRBV5-1,14,ASSPFGAATNEKLF
TRBV19,10,ASSISVAEAF
TRBV3-1/TRBV3-2,11,ASSQEALYGYT
TRBV5-5,11,ATRVGGRSEAF
TRBV2,11,ASSERDSNGYT
TRBV4-2,14,ASSQDRQDRNYGYT
TRBV7-9,13,ASSRMTAMNTEAF
TRBV3-1/TRBV3-2,10,ASRGISGGYT
TRBV7-9,15,ASRGPPAVATNEKLF
TRBV18,14,ASSLQKTGVTGELF
TRBV13,15,ASSLGDPPTSNYGYT
TRBV28,13,ASSLMQGARETQY
TRBV3-1/TRBV3-2,13,ASSQAPGGVNTIY
TRBV7-9,14,ASSPISTGVGYGYT
TRBV28,14,ASSLSGTGVNYGYT
TRBV9,14,ASSVVGTESTYTQY
TRBV6-5,12,ASTDARRNYGYT
TRBV5-1,9,ASSWAGTQY
TRBV28,10,ASSLGKETQY
TRBV30,11,AWNRGGKETQY
TRBV3-1/TRBV3-2,12,ASSLTGGVEKLF
TRBV4-2,11,ASSQRTDYGYT
TRBV7-8,15,ASSLALVFRGNQPQH
TRBV18,14,ASSGAAGNSNTEAF
TRBV12-3/TRBV12-4,11,ASSFSTLFTQY
TRBV7-3,13,ASSPAFGGQEGYT
TRBV4-2,12,ASSPRGQLAGYT
TRBV5-8,13,ASSDGTPLRVGYT
TRBV30,10,AWSARDRGYT
TRBV5-6,12,ASSFGTAIYEQY
TRBV18,11,ASSPNLGDEQF
TRBV7-8,14,ASSLALGLGGEKLF
TRBV9,14,ASSVRGDRHNYGYT
TRBV19,14,ASSIIDLDSNQPQH
TRBV7-3,11,ASSPTSTGGLF
TRBV7-8,13,ASSPRLVSEETQY
TRBV29-1,10,SGGQGGTEAF
TRBV30,10,AWSHGSSTAF
TRBV11-1,13,ASRPGHSRINEQF
TRBV5-6,11,ASSFWDLEKLF